The 23 T cell receptor beta chains below were found in one sample sequenced in a study of T-cell reconstitution after alpha-beta-depleted transplantation in children. The authors prepared the TCRbeta library with unique molecular identifiers. In TCRdb, the PCR reads were re-called with MiXCR into one record per CDR3 protein. The sample includes 540,000 or so distinct CDR3 sequences, under 30% of them seen just once. Sequencing used PBMCs, mostly from graft donor cells, obtained 360 days after TCRalphabeta/CD19-depleted stem cell transplant. The receptors originated from a boy younger than two who had a stem cell transplant for acute myeloid leukemia, so the T cells may come from the graft donor.

This clonotype has ten or more counts. The chain is built from TRBV6-6 and TRBJ2-3; 9 bases map to TRBD2. Germline CDR1 reads MNHNY; CDR2 reads SVGAGI (reference sequence). The CDR3 has 17 amino acids. After removal of 2 bases from V and 2 bases from J, the junction contained 8 bases not matched to a gene. In DNA, the CDR3 is TGTGCCAGCAGTTACCCTCCGGCGGGGGGGCCCACAGATACGCAGTATTTT. It codes for CASSYPPAGGPTDTQYF.

This clonotype showed up many times. J is TRBJ2-7 and V is TRBV5-1; possibly TRBD2 for D (6 bases). This CDR3 is 15 amino acids long. CDR1 is SGHRS, CDR2 YFSETQ, per germline. Between the trimmed V and J ends, which lost 0 bases and 5 bases, there was a span of 15 bases. The CDR3 here is CASSLGLARSDEQYV. In DNA, the CDR3 is TGCGCCAGCAGCTTGGGGCTAGCGCGGTCGGACGAGCAGTACGTC.

This clonotype was recorded many times. This chain connects TRBV20-1 to TRBJ2-1; D unclear. CDR3 length equals 13 residues. From germline, CDR1 is DFQATT and CDR2 SNEGSKA (reference sequence). V dropped 3 bases and J dropped 7 bases, with 13 bases sitting between them. CDR3 nucleotides: TGCAGTGCTAGGGGAAGGGAACGGAATGAGCAGTTCTTC. Its protein is CSARGRERNEQFF.

This clonotype was picked up many times. The rearrangement joins TRBV6-5 to TRBJ2-2; 9 bases are shared with TRBD1. With 4 bases clipped from V and 4 bases from J, the junction kept 4 bases outside the gene matches. The CDR3 has 15 amino acids. Germline CDR1 and CDR2: MNHEY and SVGAGI. Here the CDR3 DNA reads TGTGCCAGCAGTTTCCGGGACAGGGCCACCGGGGAGCTGTTTTTT. Translating it yields CASSFRDRATGELFF.

The sample holds a few counts of this clonotype. V usage is TRBV29-1 and J usage is TRBJ2-5, with D maybe TRBD2 (7 bases). Trimming stripped 7 bases from V and 3 bases from J, with 15 bases between. The CDR3 runs 13 residues. CDR1 is SQVTM, CDR2 ANQGSEA, per germline. CDR3 protein: CSGYREGEETQYF. The CDR3, as DNA: TGCAGCGGCTACAGGGAGGGGGAAGAGACCCAGTACTTC.

The rearrangement joins TRBV5-6 to TRBJ2-7; D might be TRBD1 (6 bases). V lost 2 bases and J lost 6, with 18 bases in between. Germline V gives CDR1 SGHDT, CDR2 YYEEEE. The CDR3 is 15 residues long. CDR3 residues: CASSFLKGDHGEQYV. CDR3 in DNA: TGTGCCAGCAGCTTTCTGAAGGGGGATCATGGCGAGCAGTACGTC.

CDR3 DNA: TGTGCCACCAGTGGACTGGACTCCAGGGATGGGGATACGCAGTATTTT. Encoded protein: CATSGLDSRDGDTQYF. The chain combines TRBV24-1 with TRBJ2-3; TRBD1 or TRBD2 may be the D gene (5 bases each). The CDR3 contains 16 residues. V lost 5 bases and J lost 6, with 20 bases in between. Germline assignment: CDR1 KGHDR and CDR2 SFDVKD.

V and J are TRBV6-1 and TRBJ2-1, with D unresolved. V was clipped by 1 base and J by 4 bases, with 11 bases between them. The CDR3 length is 15 residues. Germline V gene lookup returns CDR1 MNHNS and CDR2 SASEGT. CDR3 bases: TGTGCCAGCAGTGAAGAGGGTTTTTCATACAATGAGCAGTTCTTC. Amino acid sequence: CASSEEGFSYNEQFF.

This chain links TRBV12-5 with TRBJ2-3; D is unclear. The CDR3 runs to 12 residues. Germline CDR1 is LGHNT and CDR2 is FRNRAP. Trimming stripped 0 bases from V and 6 bases from J, with 4 bases between. The CDR3 region is CASGLVKDTQYF. As DNA, the CDR3 is TGTGCTAGTGGTTTGGTCAAGGATACGCAGTATTTT.

This clonotype was observed many times. The rearrangement links TRBV20-1 to TRBJ2-1; D tentatively fits TRBD1 or TRBD2 (5 bases each). This CDR3 comprises 18 residues. Trimming shortened V by 0 bases and J by 3 bases, and 21 bases separated the two germline ends. The germline V gene has CDR1 DFQATT and CDR2 SNEGSKA (reference sequence). CDR3 DNA: TGCAGTGCTAGAGATATGATGAAGACCGGGACCCACTACAATGAGCAGTTCTTC. Its protein product is CSARDMMKTGTHYNEQFF.

This clonotype occurred many times. The chain has TRBV7-9 and TRBJ2-7, with 9 bases fitting TRBD1. Unmatched junction bases numbered 5, after V lost 1 base and J lost 1 base. CDR1 and CDR2 from the germline V gene are SEHNR and FQNEAQ (reference sequence). CDR3 size: 16 residues. CDR3 coding DNA: TGTGCCAGCAGCTTAGACGGGACAGGGAGTTCCTACGAGCAGTACTTC. Its translation: CASSLDGTGSSYEQYF.

V usage is TRBV20-1 and J usage is TRBJ2-7; D might be TRBD1 or TRBD2, each matching 5 bases. The CDR3 contains 11 residues. Trimming took 5 bases from V and 3 from J, leaving 8 bases between them. CDR1 is DFQATT and CDR2 is SNEGSKA in the germline V gene (reference sequence). The CDR3 DNA reads TGCAGTGCTGGGACCTTCTACGAGCAGTACTTC. It is translated as CSAGTFYEQYF.

This clonotype was seen at least ten times. CDR3: CASSERGPNEKLFF. The DNA of the CDR3 is TGTGCCAGCAGTGAACGGGGTCCTAATGAAAAACTGTTTTTT. The chain employs TRBV25-1 and TRBJ1-4, with D hard to call. Germline V lookup: CDR1 MGHDK, CDR2 SYGVNS. V was cut by 2 bases and J by 3 bases, with 7 bases left in between. The length of the CDR3 is 14 residues.

The chain has TRBV7-8 and TRBJ2-1, with TRBD2 matching over 12 bases. Germline V CDR1 and CDR2: SGHVS, FQNEAQ. Germline trimming cut 10 bases from V and 6 bases from J; bases unmatched to any gene: 10. The CDR3 contains 15 residues. The CDR3, as DNA: TGTGCCACCGAATCCACTAGCGGGGGGAGCAATGAGCAGTTCTTC. The encoded protein is CATESTSGGSNEQFF.

J is TRBJ2-3 and V is TRBV20-1; the D gene is possibly TRBD1 (5 bases). Germline loops: CDR1 DFQATT, CDR2 SNEGSKA (reference sequence). V was clipped by 0 bases and J by 1 base, with 14 bases between them. The CDR3 sequence is 16 residues long. CDR3: CSARDQRGRGTDTQYF. The CDR3 region has the DNA TGCAGTGCTAGAGATCAAAGGGGCCGCGGCACAGATACGCAGTATTTT.

The genes are TRBV12-3 or TRBV12-4 and TRBJ1-1; TRBD1 is a possible D gene (6 bases). CDR3 size: 13 residues. Deletions cut 5 bases from V and 7 bases from J, with 14 bases between. The CDR3 nucleotides read TGTGCCAGCAGTGAGACAGGTCATATTGAAGCTTTCTTT. Protein: CASSETGHIEAFF.

As to this clonotype: A read error may explain this, as a much larger clone is one base away. CDR3 sequence reads: CASSPLAGGRDKQYF. The CDR3 DNA follows: TGTGCCAGCAGCCCACTAGCGGGGGGGCGAGATAAGCAGTATTTT. The chain combines TRBV2 with TRBJ2-3; TRBD2 agrees at 13 bases. This CDR3 has 15 amino acids. Germline V gives CDR1 SNHLY, CDR2 FYNNEI.

Many counts were recorded for this clonotype. This chain connects TRBV7-2 to TRBJ1-4; a possible D gene is TRBD1 (6 bases). Germline CDR1 and CDR2: SGHTA and FQGNSA. The CDR3 is 15 amino acids. Trimming stripped 1 base from V and 4 bases from J, with 10 bases between. The CDR3 DNA reads as TGTGCCAGCAGCTTAGGGGGGGCGATTAATGAAAAACTGTTTTTT. Translating it yields CASSLGGAINEKLFF. Variable domain in full (rest from reference TRBV7-2 and TRBJ1-4): GAGVSQSPSNKVTEKGKDVELRCDPISGHTALYWYRQSLGQGLEFLIYFQGNSAPDKSGLPSDRFSAERTGGSVSTLTIQRTQQEDSAVYLCASSLGGAINEKLFFGSGTQLSVL.

In this sample, this clonotype turned up many times. The chain employs TRBV6-5 and TRBJ1-4; D is ambiguous. The CDR3 is made up of 15 amino acids. Trimming shortened V by 2 bases and J by 2 bases, and 9 bases separated the two germline ends. Germline loops: CDR1 MNHEY, CDR2 SVGAGI. Here the CDR3 reads CASSYRGRTNEKLFF. The CDR3 DNA reads TGTGCCAGCAGTTACAGAGGAAGGACTAATGAAAAACTGTTTTTT.

This clonotype was detected many times. The chain recombines TRBV6-1 with TRBJ2-1, with D possibly called TRBD1 or TRBD2 (5 bases each). The CDR3 consists of 15 residues. Deletions cut 4 bases from V and 0 bases from J, with 10 bases between. Germline V lookup: CDR1 MNHNS, CDR2 SASEGT. Here the CDR3 reads CASSAARGSYNEQFF. The CDR3 DNA is TGTGCCAGCAGTGCGGCGAGGGGCTCCTACAATGAGCAGTTCTTC.

This clonotype was picked up a small number of times. The rearrangement links TRBV4-3 to TRBJ2-1; D possibly corresponds to TRBD1 (6 bases). V was clipped by 1 base and J by 9 bases, with 16 bases between them. The CDR3 extends over 15 amino acids. Germline V lookup: CDR1 LGHNA, CDR2 YSLEER. Here the CDR3 reads CASSQGGGDLSEQFF. The CDR3 DNA is TGCGCCAGCAGCCAAGGAGGGGGAGATTTAAGTGAGCAGTTCTTC.

This chain connects TRBV7-2 to TRBJ1-6; D is perhaps TRBD1 (5 bases). The V end was cut by 5 bases, the J end by 11 bases, with 10 bases between. Looked up from germline, CDR1 is SGHTA and CDR2 is FQGNSA. The CDR3 contains 12 residues. The CDR3 DNA is TGTGCCAGCAGCACGGGACCGGCACCCCTCCACTTT. Its protein is CASSTGPAPLHF.

CDR3 amino acids: CASSGDRGNEQFF. Written as DNA, the CDR3 is TGTGCCAGCAGTGGGGACAGGGGCAATGAGCAGTTCTTC. The gene calls are TRBV6-6 and TRBJ2-1, with 10 bases lining up with TRBD1. The germline V gene encodes CDR1 MNHNY and CDR2 SVGAGI (reference sequence). CDR3 length: 13 amino acids. V gave up 5 bases and J gave up 6 bases; unmatched junction bases: 1.